These 18 T cell receptor beta chains were sequenced from one sample in a study of T cell repertoires in cytomegalovirus infection. TCRdb used MiXCR to reprocess the reads, holding one entry per CDR3 protein. The data contain some 560,000 distinct CDR3 sequences, 40% of them singletons. Their antigen targets remain unknown. This specimen consisted of cultured PBMCs, obtained from culture after CMV antigen stimulation. The receptors were sampled from a human donor in good health (CMV status not recorded). Some clones in this sample may be carry-over from other donors' samples.

The V and J genes are TRBV10-3 and TRBJ1-6; D unresolved. Germline-derived CDR1 and CDR2 are ENHRY and SYGVKD. The CDR3 has 13 residues. Trimming left V 5 bases short and J 10 bases short, with 12 bases between. The CDR3 loop reads CAISPSLRSPLHF. The CDR3, as DNA: TGTGCCATCAGTCCTTCACTGAGATCACCCCTCCACTTT.

The rearrangement links TRBV7-2 to TRBJ2-7; 11 bases align to TRBD2. V was clipped by 2 bases and J by 5 bases; unmatched bases: 5. This CDR3 is 15 amino acids long. The V gene's germline CDR1 is SGHTA and CDR2 FQGNSA. CDR3 sequence reads: CASSLKGLAVHEQYF. CDR3 nucleotide sequence: TGTGCCAGCAGCTTAAAGGGACTAGCGGTCCACGAGCAGTACTTC.

This clonotype was observed a handful of times. CDR3 DNA: TGTGCCAGCAGCCCTATTATAGCGGGAACTAGGGATACGCAGTATTTT. Translating gives CASSPIIAGTRDTQYF. The J gene is TRBJ2-3, the V gene TRBV7-6; 8 bases match TRBD2. With V trimmed by 5 bases and J by 6 bases, 13 bases remained unmatched. The length of the CDR3 is 16 residues. The germline CDR1 and CDR2 sequences are SGHVS and FNYEAQ.

The chain carries TRBV5-4 and TRBJ2-1; the D gene is possibly TRBD1 (6 bases). Germline values: CDR1 SGHNT, CDR2 YYREEE (reference sequence). V was cut by 4 bases and J by 5 bases, with 19 bases left in between. The CDR3 contains 16 residues. In nucleotides, the CDR3 is TGTGCCAGCAGCCCCGAAATCAACAGGGATCACAATGAGCAGTTCTTC. Its translation is CASSPEINRDHNEQFF.

In this sample, this clonotype turned up a few times. The chain combines TRBV5-4 with TRBJ2-3; D gene uncertain. Deletions cut 4 bases from V and 5 bases from J, with 14 bases between. Germline loops: CDR1 SGHNT, CDR2 YYREEE (reference sequence). This CDR3 region has 14 residues. The CDR3 nucleotides are TGTGCCAGCAGCCAGACTCCCCCCTTAGATACGCAGTATTTT. Protein product: CASSQTPPLDTQYF.

The CDR3 DNA reads TGTGCCATCAGTGAGTCTCCCAGGGGCACTGAAGCTTTCTTT. Protein: CAISESPRGTEAFF. The chain links TRBV10-3 to TRBJ1-1; D is possibly TRBD1 (6 bases). The ends were cut back, 0 bases at V and 4 bases at J, with 9 bases in the middle. This CDR3 has 14 residues. Per germline, CDR1 ENHRY and CDR2 SYGVKD.

The chain recombines TRBV20-1 with TRBJ1-6; the D gene is possibly TRBD1 (6 bases). Between the trimmed V and J ends, which lost 3 bases and 6 bases, there was a span of 9 bases. The CDR3 consists of 13 residues. Germline CDR1 is DFQATT and CDR2 is SNEGSKA (reference sequence). This CDR3 is CSARDSLNSPLHF. The CDR3 nucleotides are TGCAGTGCTAGGGACAGTCTTAATTCACCCCTCCACTTT.

V usage is TRBV6-5 and J usage is TRBJ2-7; D gene unclear. The V gene's germline CDR1 is MNHEY and CDR2 SVGAGI. Trimming cost V 2 bases and J 0 bases, with 11 bases left between them. The CDR3 runs to 15 residues. CDR3 amino acids: CASSYVVGGSYEQYF. The CDR3 nucleotides read TGTGCCAGCAGTTACGTAGTAGGCGGCTCCTACGAGCAGTACTTC.

This clonotype was seen only a few times. DNA of the CDR3: TGTGCCACCAGCAGAGCAGGGGGGACTGAAGCTTTCTTT. It translates to CATSRAGGTEAFF. V gene TRBV15 combines with J gene TRBJ1-1; 7 nucleotides line up with TRBD1. This CDR3 has 13 amino acids. Germline lookup yields CDR1 LNHNV and CDR2 YYDKDF (reference sequence). V dropped 1 base and J dropped 5; count of bases not matched to a gene: 1.

There are many counts of this clonotype. The chain links TRBV7-2 to TRBJ1-1, with unresolved D. The CDR3 runs 13 residues. V was cut by 5 bases and J by 8 bases, with 15 bases left in between. Germline V CDR1 and CDR2: SGHTA, FQGNSA. The CDR3 DNA is TGTGCCAGCAGCCCCCCGGGGATGAACGAAGCTTTCTTT. It translates to CASSPPGMNEAFF.

This clonotype was seen only a few times. The genes are TRBV28 and TRBJ2-2; the D call may be TRBD1 or TRBD2 (5 bases each). CDR1 is MDHEN, CDR2 SYDVKM, per germline. CDR3 length equals 15 residues. Trimming stripped 3 bases from V and 4 bases from J, with 12 bases between. CDR3 protein: CASSLRWDPTGELFF. The CDR3, as DNA: TGTGCCAGCAGTTTGAGATGGGACCCCACCGGGGAGCTGTTTTTT.

The chain recombines TRBV7-2 with TRBJ2-5; D is possibly TRBD1 or TRBD2 (6 bases each). Germline V gene sequence: CDR1 SGHTA, CDR2 FQGNSA. Trimming left V 6 bases short and J 2 bases short, with 16 bases between. The CDR3 has 15 amino acids. CDR3 nucleotide sequence: TGTGCCAGCAGAAAAACCGGGGGCCCACAAGAGACCCAGTACTTC. Amino acid sequence: CASRKTGGPQETQYF.

J is TRBJ1-1 and V is TRBV28, with 7 positions matching TRBD1. This CDR3 is 14 amino acids long. The V gene end was trimmed by 6 bases and the J gene end by 4 bases; junction bases not matched to a gene: 8. CDR1 and CDR2 from the germline V gene are MDHEN and SYDVKM. CDR3 sequence (DNA): TGTGCCAGCAGCCCACCCACAGGGGCCACTGAAGCTTTCTTT. This translates into CASSPPTGATEAFF.

This clonotype was detected a few times. This sequence joins TRBV7-2 and TRBJ2-3; 8 bases are a match to TRBD2. The germline V gene has CDR1 SGHTA and CDR2 FQGNSA. Trimming cost V 3 bases and J 4 bases; bases outside gene matches: 12. The CDR3 spans 17 residues. As DNA, the CDR3 is TGTGCCAGCAGCTTGACCTTAGCGGGACCTCCCGCAGATACGCAGTATTTT. This gives the protein CASSLTLAGPPADTQYF.

This rearrangement joins TRBV28 to TRBJ2-4; tentatively, D is TRBD1 (7 bases). Germline lookup yields CDR1 MDHEN and CDR2 SYDVKM. This CDR3 has 15 residues. V was shortened by 6 bases and J by 3 bases, with 15 bases between the two germline ends. The CDR3 coding sequence is TGTGCCAGCAGAACCCGCCAGGGGGGCAAAAACATTCAGTACTTC. This translates into CASRTRQGGKNIQYF.

This clonotype turned up a few times. The rearrangement uses TRBV7-9 and TRBJ2-5; no definite D call. Trimming cost V 5 bases and J 3 bases, with 16 bases left between them. Germline loops: CDR1 SEHNR, CDR2 FQNEAQ (reference sequence). This CDR3 contains 15 residues. CDR3 in DNA: TGTGCCAGCAGCCAAAGCGCGTTTCGTAAAGAGACCCAGTACTTC. Protein sequence: CASSQSAFRKETQYF.

The chain is built from TRBV7-4 and TRBJ2-1; D may be TRBD2 (6 bases). V was pared by 2 bases and J by 9 bases, with 11 bases between. Germline V lookup: CDR1 SGHVT, CDR2 SQSDAQ. The CDR3 runs to 13 residues. The CDR3 reads CASSLRLEGEQFF. CDR3 DNA sequence: TGTGCCAGCAGCTTAAGACTAGAAGGTGAGCAGTTCTTC. Together with reference TRBV7-4 and TRBJ2-1, the CDR3 gives the full variable domain: GAGVSQSPRYKVAKRGRDVALRCDSISGHVTLYWYRQTLGQGSEVLTYSQSDAQRDKSGRPSGRFSAERPERSVSTLKIQRTEQGDSAVYLCASSLRLEGEQFFGPGTRLTVL.

The V and J genes are TRBV11-2 and TRBJ1-5; D not resolved. Trimming pared 7 bases from V and 0 bases from J, leaving 13 bases between. There are 15 residues in the CDR3. The germline gives CDR1 SGHAT, CDR2 FQNNGV. The DNA of the CDR3 is TGTGCCAGCAAGGAAGACACGGATAGCAATCAGCCCCAGCATTTT. Its translation: CASKEDTDSNQPQHF.